This T cell receptor beta chain was recovered during a study of blood T cell repertoires in COVID-19. Sequencing was performed with immunoSEQ multiplex PCR; in TCRdb, only in-frame clones are kept and a portion is missing. The table lists 150,000 to 200,000 clones, 80% to 90% of them singletons. The CDR3 spans 16 residues. V gave up 2 bases and J gave up 1 base, with 11 bases separating them. The germline V gene encodes CDR1 MNHEY and CDR2 SMNVEV (reference sequence). Which cohort a participant joined came from the clinical history participants gave. Sequenced input: PBMCs or T cells enriched from blood (not recorded which). This TCR was sampled from a woman between 35 and 50 years old with acute COVID-19. V gene TRBV27 combines with J gene TRBJ1-4; weak D call: TRBD1 (5 bases). The CDR3 DNA sequence: TGTGCCAGCAGTTTACAGGGAGGCGAAACTAATGAAAAACTGTTTTTT. As protein: CASSLQGGETNEKLFF.